This T cell receptor (beta chain) was recovered during a study of blood T cell repertoires in COVID-19 (dated by TCRdb to 2018 to 2020). Some background on the complete study: The collaborator samples originated in the United States, Italy and Spain and spanned the acute and convalescent phases of COVID-19. The prospective study material was composed of cDNA or gDNA derived from T cells, B-cell-depleted T cells, or PBMCs. Subjects who had been exposed to COVID-19, were actively infected with it, or had recovered from it provided the deeply sampled blood TCRbeta repertoires that made up the dataset. The repertoires were released in a freely available public database meant as a resource for research on the immune response to SARS-CoV-2. The samples were drawn from two sources: the first 160 participants of the ongoing ImmuneRACE study, and approximately 1,300 subjects contributed by 6 global collaborators. Nearly every sample came with metadata listing a de-identified subject ID, COVID-19 status, age in years and sex. Where available, HLA class I and class II types were obtained from metadata supplied by the sample provider rather than from assay-based typing.

Broader findings and caveats from the paper: How much clinical and demographic metadata was included differed by source and by participant, and the metadata was provided uncurated.

Details on this clone: Its antigen specificity is not known. No much larger clonotype is one base removed from it; base qualities were not supplied.

A distance of 5 bases separates the germline ends of V and J, which lose 3 bases and 3 bases respectively. Counted from cysteine to phenylalanine, this CDR3 has 13 amino acids. Only the CDR3 DNA is retained, 39 bases long and in frame from the first base. TCRbeta CDR3 regions were amplified from genomic DNA by means of the immunoSEQ Assay, a bias-controlled multiplex PCR. As for the authors' bioinformatics: Nucleated cell counts per sample were estimated from amplification of reference gene primers within the assay. Sequence reads were collapsed and filtered to measure the absolute abundance of every unique TCRbeta CDR3 rearrangement. For each sample, productive Simpson clonality was calculated as the square root of Simpson's diversity index over productive rearrangements. The immuneACCESS repertoire file appears here via TCRdb, limited to in-frame rearrangements. These files lack a portion of the clones; in checked studies, under half of the deficit traces to unresolved V genes, and the cause of the others is not known. The V and J calls and clone size are taken from that table; D and trimming were inferred from the DNA. The sample table shows over 100,000 clones, and about 80% are seen once. The top ten hold approximately 7% of the sample.

Collaborating institutions collected whole blood in K2EDTA tubes following their own protocols. For TCRbeta analysis, collaborator samples were shipped as frozen whole blood, as isolated PBMCs, or as DNA extracted from either sample type. Sequenced input: peripheral blood. The chain employs TRBV12-3 or TRBV12-4 and TRBJ2-2; TRBD2 is a weak D gene call, 5 bases matching. This TCR was recovered from a woman in her 50s with acute or convalescent COVID-19. CDR3 region: CASSLRDTGELFF. The base sequence is TGTGCCAGCAGTTTGAGGGACACCGGGGAGCTGTTTTTT.